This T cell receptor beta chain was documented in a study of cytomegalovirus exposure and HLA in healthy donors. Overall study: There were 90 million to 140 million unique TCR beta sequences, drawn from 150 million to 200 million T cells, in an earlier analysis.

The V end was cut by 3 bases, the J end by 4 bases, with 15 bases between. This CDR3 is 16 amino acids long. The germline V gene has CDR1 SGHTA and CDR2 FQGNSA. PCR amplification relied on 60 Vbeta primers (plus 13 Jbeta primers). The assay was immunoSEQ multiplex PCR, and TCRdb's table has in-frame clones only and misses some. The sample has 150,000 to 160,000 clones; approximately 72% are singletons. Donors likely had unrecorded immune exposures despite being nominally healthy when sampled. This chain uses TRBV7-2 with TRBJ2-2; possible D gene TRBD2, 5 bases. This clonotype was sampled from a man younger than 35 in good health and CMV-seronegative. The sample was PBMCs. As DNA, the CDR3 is TGTGCCAGCAGCTTTAGGAGCGGTTCTGTCACCGGGGAGCTGTTTTTT. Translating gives CASSFRSGSVTGELFF.